The clone carrying this T cell receptor beta chain was detected only a few times. The method was immunoSEQ multiplex PCR; TCRdb's version includes in-frame clones alone and lacks a portion of them. Among some 630,000 clones listed, 55% to 75% were seen once. The germline gives CDR1 SGHNT, CDR2 YENEEA. The J segment lost 0 bases and the V segment lost 8 bases, leaving 8 bases of the junction unmatched. The CDR3 covers 17 residues. The data were obtained in a study of shared clonotypes between healthy human individuals. The origin of this receptor is a woman aged 25 to 39 in good health. Sequencing was done on a sample of memory CD4+ T cells sorted from blood. As for subset: CD45RA-negative fraction. V usage is TRBV11-3 and J usage is TRBJ2-6; 9 nucleotides align to TRBD1. The CDR3 DNA reads TGTGCCAGCGGGCCGGGACAGGGAAGCTCTGGGGCCAACGTCCTGACTTTC. Translation: CASGPGQGSSGANVLTF. The entire variable domain, with the rest obtained from reference TRBV11-3 and TRBJ2-6, is as follows: EAGVVQSPRYKIIEKKQPVAFWCNPISGHNTLYWYLQNLGQGPELLIRYENEEAVDDSQLPKDRFSAERLKGVDSTLKIQPAELGDSAVYLCASGPGQGSSGANVLTFGAGSRLTVL.